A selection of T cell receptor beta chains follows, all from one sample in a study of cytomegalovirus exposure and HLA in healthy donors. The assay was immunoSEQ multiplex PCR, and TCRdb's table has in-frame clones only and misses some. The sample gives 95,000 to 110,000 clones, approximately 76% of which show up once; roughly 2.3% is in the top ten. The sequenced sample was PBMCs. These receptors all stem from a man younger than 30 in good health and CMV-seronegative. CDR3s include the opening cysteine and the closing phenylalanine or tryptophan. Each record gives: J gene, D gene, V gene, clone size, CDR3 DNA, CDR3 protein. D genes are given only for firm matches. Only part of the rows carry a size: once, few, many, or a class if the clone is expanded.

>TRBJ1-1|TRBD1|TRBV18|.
TGTGCCAGCTCACCACGCAGGGGGGATGAAGCTTTCTTT
CASSPRRGDEAFF
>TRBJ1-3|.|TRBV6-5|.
TGTGCCAGCAGTTTGGGCCAGGGAGGAACTGGAAACACCATATATTTT
CASSLGQGGTGNTIYF
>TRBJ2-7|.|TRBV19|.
TGTGCCAGTAGAGGACAGTCCACATCCTACGAGCAGTACTTC
CASRGQSTSYEQYF
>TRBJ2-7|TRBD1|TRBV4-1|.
TGCGCCAGCAGCCTTCAATGGACAGGACCCTACGAGCAGTACTTC
CASSLQWTGPYEQYF
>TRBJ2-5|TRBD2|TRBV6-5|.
TGTGCCACCCGGACTAGCGGGGGCGCCCAGTACTTC
CATRTSGGAQYF
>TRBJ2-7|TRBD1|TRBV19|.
TGTGCCAGTAGTAGACAGGGGGCTTGGTACGAGCAGTACTTC
CASSRQGAWYEQYF
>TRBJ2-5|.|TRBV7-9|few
TGTGCCAGCAGCTTCGTCGAGGGGGTACCGTGGGAGACCCAGTACTTC
CASSFVEGVPWETQYF
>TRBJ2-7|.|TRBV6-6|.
TGTGCCAGCAGCCCTAGTGGGTTGAGCTCCTACGAGCAGTACTTC
CASSPSGLSSYEQYF
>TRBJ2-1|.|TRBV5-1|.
TGCGCCAGCAGCTTGAGGGGGGGGCCGCAAGAGCAGTTCTTC
CASSLRGGPQEQFF
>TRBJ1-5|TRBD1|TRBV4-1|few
TGCGCCAGCAGTCCCGGACAGGGTGGACAGCCCCAGCATTTT
CASSPGQGGQPQHF
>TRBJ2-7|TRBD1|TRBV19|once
TGTGCCAGTAGTGCTACAGGGGTGTCCTACGAGCAGTACTTC
CASSATGVSYEQYF
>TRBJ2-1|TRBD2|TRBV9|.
TGTGCCAGCAGCGCCCCGGCTCGGGGGGGCTGGGCGTCCAATGAGCAGTTCTTC
CASSAPARGGWASNEQFF
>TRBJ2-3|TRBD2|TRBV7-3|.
TGTGCCAGCAGCTGGACCGGGACTAGCAGCACAGATACGCAGTATTTT
CASSWTGTSSTDTQYF
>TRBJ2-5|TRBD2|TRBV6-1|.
TGTGCCAGCAGTGAAGCTGTACGGGGGGGTACACAAGAGACCCAGTACTTC
CASSEAVRGGTQETQYF
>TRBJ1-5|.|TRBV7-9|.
TGTGCCAGCAGCACTATCGGGTCGCAGCCCCAGCATTTT
CASSTIGSQPQHF
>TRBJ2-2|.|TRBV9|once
TGTGCCAGCAGCGTAGTTAGTACCGGGGAGCTGTTTTTT
CASSVVSTGELFF
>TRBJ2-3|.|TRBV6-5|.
TGTGCCAGCAGTTACGGACAGCTATTTAGCACAGATACGCAGTATTTT
CASSYGQLFSTDTQYF
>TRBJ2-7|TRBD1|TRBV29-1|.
TGCAGCGCCAGGGGGTTGCGTGAGCAGTACTTC
CSARGLREQYF
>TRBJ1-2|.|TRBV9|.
TGTGCCAGCAGCGTAGGGGGGGGGCGCAATTTAAAGGGCTACACCTTC
CASSVGGGRNLKGYTF
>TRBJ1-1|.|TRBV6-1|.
TGTGCCAGCAGTGAAGTTGGGCAGGAGAACACTGAAGCTTTCTTT
CASSEVGQENTEAFF
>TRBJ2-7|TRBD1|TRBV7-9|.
TGTGCCAGCAGATCGACAGGGGGCGTGGGGACCGAGCAGTACTTC
CASRSTGGVGTEQYF
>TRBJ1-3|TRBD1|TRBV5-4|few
TGTGCCAGCAGCACGGGACAGCTCTCTGGAAACACCATATATTTT
CASSTGQLSGNTIYF
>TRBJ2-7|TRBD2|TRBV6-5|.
TGTGCCAGCAGTTACTTGGGGACTAGAATCAACGAGCAGTACTTC
CASSYLGTRINEQYF
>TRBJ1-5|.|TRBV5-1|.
TGCGCCAGCAGTCCGGGGCCAGGGCAAGCGGGGAATAGCAATCAGCCCCAGCATTTT
CASSPGPGQAGNSNQPQHF
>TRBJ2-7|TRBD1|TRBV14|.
TGTGCCAGCAGCCAAGCGGGGACAGGCCCTTCCTACGAGCAGTACTTC
CASSQAGTGPSYEQYF
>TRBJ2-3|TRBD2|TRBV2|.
TGTGCCAGCAAGCGGGGGGGCCGGACAGATACGCAGTATTTT
CASKRGGRTDTQYF
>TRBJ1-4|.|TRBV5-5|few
TGTGCCAGCAGCTGGGGCGCGGGGGGGGAAAAACTGTTTTTT
CASSWGAGGEKLFF
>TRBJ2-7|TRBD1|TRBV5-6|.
TGTGCCAGCAGCTTGCGGGACAGGCGGAACTGGGCTCACGAGCAGTACTTC
CASSLRDRRNWAHEQYF
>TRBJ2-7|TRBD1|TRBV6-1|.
TGTGCCAGCAGGTCCGGGACAGGGTTCGAGCAGTACTTC
CASRSGTGFEQYF
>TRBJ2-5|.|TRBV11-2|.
TGTGCCAGCAGCTTATTGGGGCATAGGGCGGAGACCCAGTACTTC
CASSLLGHRAETQYF
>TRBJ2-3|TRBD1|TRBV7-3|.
TGTGCCAGCAGCTTTAAGGCAGGGGGCAAGGATACGCAGTATTTT
CASSFKAGGKDTQYF
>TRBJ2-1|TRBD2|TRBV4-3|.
TGCGCCAGCAGCCCTTCAGCGGGGGGCCCTTCCTACAATGAGCAGTTCTTC
CASSPSAGGPSYNEQFF
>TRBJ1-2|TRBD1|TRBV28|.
TGTGCCGCCCGGGGACAGGTGGTGGGGGGCTACACCTTC
CAARGQVVGGYTF
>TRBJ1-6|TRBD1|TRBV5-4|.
TGTGCCAGCAGCTTGGGACAGGGTTCCTATAATTCACCCCTCCACTTT
CASSLGQGSYNSPLHF
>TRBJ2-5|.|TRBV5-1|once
TGCGCCAGCAGCCCCAGGGGCGAGACCCAGTACTTC
CASSPRGETQYF
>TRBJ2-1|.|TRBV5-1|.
TGCGCCAGCAGCTTGGGCCCAACAGGGGGGGCCCCCAATGAGCAGTTCTTC
CASSLGPTGGAPNEQFF
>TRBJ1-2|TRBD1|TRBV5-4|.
TGTGCCAGCAGCTTAGGAGGACAGGGGAGCTATGGCTACCCCTTC
CASSLGGQGSYGYPF
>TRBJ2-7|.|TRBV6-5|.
TGTGCCAGCACGGTTTCCCCACAGGGCTCCTACGAGCAGTACTTC
CASTVSPQGSYEQYF
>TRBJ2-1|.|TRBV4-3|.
TGCGCCAGCAGCCACGGATCCGGGTCCCCCTCGAATAATGAGCAGTTCTTC
CASSHGSGSPSNNEQFF
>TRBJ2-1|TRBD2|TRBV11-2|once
TGTGCCAGCAGCTGGCAGCGGGGGGGCAATGAGCAGTTCTTC
CASSWQRGGNEQFF
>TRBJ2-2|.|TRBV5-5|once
TGTGCCAGCAGCCCCCGGGACGGGGAGCTGTTTTTT
CASSPRDGELFF
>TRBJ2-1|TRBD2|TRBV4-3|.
TGCGCCAGCAGCCAAAGGGGACTAGCGGGGACCTACAATGAGCAGTTCTTC
CASSQRGLAGTYNEQFF
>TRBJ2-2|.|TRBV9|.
TGTGCCAGCAGCGTACTTTCGGGGGGCCTTAGGGTCGGGGAGCTGTTTTTT
CASSVLSGGLRVGELFF
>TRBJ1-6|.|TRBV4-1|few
TGCGCCAGCAGCCAAGAGACGGGAGGGTCGAATTCACCCCTCCACTTT
CASSQETGGSNSPLHF
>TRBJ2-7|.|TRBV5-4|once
TGTGCCACCAGCTTTAAGGGGTCCCCCTACGAGCAGTACTTC
CATSFKGSPYEQYF
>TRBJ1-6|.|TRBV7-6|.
TGTGCCAGCAGTAGGCGGGACTATAATTCACCCCTCCACTTT
CASSRRDYNSPLHF
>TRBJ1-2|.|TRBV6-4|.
TGTGCCAGCAGTTACTCTCCAGAATACAACTATGGCTACACCTTC
CASSYSPEYNYGYTF
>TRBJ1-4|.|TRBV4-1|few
TGCGCCAGCAGCCATCCTCGGGGTAGCGAAAAACTGTTTTTT
CASSHPRGSEKLFF
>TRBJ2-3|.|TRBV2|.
TGTGCCAGCAGTGAAGCGCCACGGGGCACAGATACGCAGTATTTT
CASSEAPRGTDTQYF
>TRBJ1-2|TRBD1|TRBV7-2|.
TGTGCCAGCAGCTTCTTTACAGGGGGAAACTATGGCTACACCTTC
CASSFFTGGNYGYTF
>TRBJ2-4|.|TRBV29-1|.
TGCAGCGTTTGGGACGTGGCGGGGATAGCCAAAAACATTCAGTACTTC
CSVWDVAGIAKNIQYF
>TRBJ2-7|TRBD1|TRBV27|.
TGTGCCAGCAGTTTCGGACAGGGCTACGAGCAGTACTTC
CASSFGQGYEQYF
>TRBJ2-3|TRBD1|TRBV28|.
TGTGCCAGCAGCTATACAGGGGGTAGAGATACGCAGTATTTT
CASSYTGGRDTQYF
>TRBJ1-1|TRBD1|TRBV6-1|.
TGTGCCAGCATTGAAGGGACAGGCAGACACGAAGCTTTCTTT
CASIEGTGRHEAFF